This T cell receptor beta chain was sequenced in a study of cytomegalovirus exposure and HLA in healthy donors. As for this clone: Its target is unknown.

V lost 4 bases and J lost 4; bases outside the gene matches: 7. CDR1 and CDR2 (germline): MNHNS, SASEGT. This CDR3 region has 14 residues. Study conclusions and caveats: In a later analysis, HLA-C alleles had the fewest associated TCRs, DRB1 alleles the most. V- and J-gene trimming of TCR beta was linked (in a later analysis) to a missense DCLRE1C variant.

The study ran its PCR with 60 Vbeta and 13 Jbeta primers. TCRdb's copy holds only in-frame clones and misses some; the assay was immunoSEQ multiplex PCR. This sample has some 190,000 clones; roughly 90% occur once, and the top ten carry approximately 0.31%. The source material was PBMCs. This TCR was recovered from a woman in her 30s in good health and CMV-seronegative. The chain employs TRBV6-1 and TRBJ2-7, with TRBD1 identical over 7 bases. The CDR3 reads CASSAQGRKYEQYF. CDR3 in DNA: TGTGCCAGCAGTGCACAGGGGAGAAAGTACGAGCAGTACTTC.